The subject of this entry is one TCR beta chain. Its antigen is still unknown. Other DNA sequences in the same sample also yield this CDR3. The length of the CDR3 is 14 residues. Trimming took off 3 bases at V and 4 bases at J, with 10 bases between the two ends. Germline V lookup: CDR1 KGHSH, CDR2 LQKENI. The sample belongs to a study of shared clonotypes between healthy human individuals. Study summary: Three CD4 naive, three CD4 memory, two CD8 naive and one CD8 memory plate were used per donor. The study's findings and limits: Donor scarcity curtailed the genetic and exposure-history diversity represented herein. Donor clonotype sharing was expected to depend on sequencing depth.

The protocol was immunoSEQ multiplex PCR, while the TCRdb copy is restricted to in-frame clones and leaves out a portion. Altogether around 2.1 million clones are present, approximately 95% being singletons, with the ten largest covering roughly 0.13%. The V and J genes are TRBV18 and TRBJ1-5; perhaps TRBD1 as D (5 bases). The sequence came from a man in his late teens or twenties in good health. Sequencing was done on a sample of naive CD4+ T cells sorted from blood. Stated subset: CD45RA+ positively selected. The CDR3 DNA follows: TGTGCCAGCTCACCTCCTGGGGGGAATCAGCCCCAGCATTTT. Its translation is CASSPPGGNQPQHF.